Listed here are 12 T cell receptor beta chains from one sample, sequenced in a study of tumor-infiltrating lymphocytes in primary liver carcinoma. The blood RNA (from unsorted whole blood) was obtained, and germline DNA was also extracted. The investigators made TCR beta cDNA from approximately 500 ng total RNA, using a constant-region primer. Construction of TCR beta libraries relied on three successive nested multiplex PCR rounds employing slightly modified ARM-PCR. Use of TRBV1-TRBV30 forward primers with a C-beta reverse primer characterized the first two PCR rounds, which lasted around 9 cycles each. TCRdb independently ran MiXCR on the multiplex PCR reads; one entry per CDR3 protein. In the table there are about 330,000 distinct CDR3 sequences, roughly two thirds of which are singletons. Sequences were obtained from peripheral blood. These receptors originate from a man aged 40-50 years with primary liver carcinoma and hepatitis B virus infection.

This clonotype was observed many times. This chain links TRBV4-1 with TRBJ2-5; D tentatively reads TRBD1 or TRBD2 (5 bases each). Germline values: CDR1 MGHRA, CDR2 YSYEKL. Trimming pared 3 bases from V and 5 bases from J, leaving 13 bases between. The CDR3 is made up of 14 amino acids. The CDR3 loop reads CASSQSEGLETQYF. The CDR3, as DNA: TGCGCCAGCAGCCAGAGTGAGGGGCTTGAGACCCAGTACTTC.

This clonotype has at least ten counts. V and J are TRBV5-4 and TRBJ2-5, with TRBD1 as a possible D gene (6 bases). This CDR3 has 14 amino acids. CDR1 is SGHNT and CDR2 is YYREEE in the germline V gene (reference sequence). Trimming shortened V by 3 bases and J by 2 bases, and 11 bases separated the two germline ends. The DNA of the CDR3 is TGTGCCAGCAGCTCGATACAGGGACAAGAGACCCAGTACTTC. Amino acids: CASSSIQGQETQYF.

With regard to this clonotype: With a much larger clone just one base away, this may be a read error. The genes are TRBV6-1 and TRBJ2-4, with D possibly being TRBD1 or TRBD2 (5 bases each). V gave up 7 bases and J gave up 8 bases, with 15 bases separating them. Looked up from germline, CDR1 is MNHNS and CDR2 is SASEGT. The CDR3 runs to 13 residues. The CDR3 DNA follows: TGTGCCAGCAATGGCTATGGGGGTGACATTCAGTACTTC. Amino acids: CASNGYGGDIQYF.

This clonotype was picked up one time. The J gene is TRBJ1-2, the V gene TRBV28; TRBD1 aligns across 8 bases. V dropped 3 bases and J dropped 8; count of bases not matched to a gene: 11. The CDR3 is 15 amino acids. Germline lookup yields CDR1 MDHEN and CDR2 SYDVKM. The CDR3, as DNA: TGTGCCAGCAGTTTGGGTCGCAGGGGGCGAAGCGGCTACACCTTC. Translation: CASSLGRRGRSGYTF.

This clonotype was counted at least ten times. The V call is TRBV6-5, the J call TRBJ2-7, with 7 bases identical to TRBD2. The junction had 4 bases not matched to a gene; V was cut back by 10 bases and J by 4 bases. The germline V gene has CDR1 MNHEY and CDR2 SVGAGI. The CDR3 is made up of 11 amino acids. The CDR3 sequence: CATNGGYEQYF. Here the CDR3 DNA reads TGTGCCACCAACGGGGGGTACGAGCAGTACTTC.

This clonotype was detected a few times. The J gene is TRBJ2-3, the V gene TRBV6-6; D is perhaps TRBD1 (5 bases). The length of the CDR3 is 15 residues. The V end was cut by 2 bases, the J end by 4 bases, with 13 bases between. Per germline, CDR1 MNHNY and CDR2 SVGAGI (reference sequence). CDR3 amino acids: CASSYPSQGPDTQYF. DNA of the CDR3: TGTGCCAGCAGTTACCCCTCGCAGGGTCCAGATACGCAGTATTTT.

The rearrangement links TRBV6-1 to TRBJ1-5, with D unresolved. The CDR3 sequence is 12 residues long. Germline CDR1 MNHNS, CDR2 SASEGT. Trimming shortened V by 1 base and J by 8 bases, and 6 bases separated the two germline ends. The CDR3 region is CASSEGREPQHF. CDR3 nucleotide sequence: TGTGCCAGCAGTGAAGGAAGGGAGCCCCAGCATTTT.

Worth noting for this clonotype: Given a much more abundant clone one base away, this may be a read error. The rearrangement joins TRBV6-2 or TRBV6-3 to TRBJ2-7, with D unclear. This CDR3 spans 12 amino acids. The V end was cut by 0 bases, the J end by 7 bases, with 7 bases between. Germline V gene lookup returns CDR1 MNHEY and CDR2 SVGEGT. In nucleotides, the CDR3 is TGTGCCAGCAGTTACTCTAAGAGGGAGCAGTACTTC. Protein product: CASSYSKREQYF.

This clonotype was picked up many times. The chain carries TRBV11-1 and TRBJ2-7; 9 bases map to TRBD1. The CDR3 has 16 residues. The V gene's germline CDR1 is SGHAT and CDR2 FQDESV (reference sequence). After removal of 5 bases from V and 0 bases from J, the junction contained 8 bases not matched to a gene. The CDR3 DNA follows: TGTGCCAGCAGCCGCCCGGACAGGGGCGGCTCCTACGAGCAGTACTTC. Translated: CASSRPDRGGSYEQYF.

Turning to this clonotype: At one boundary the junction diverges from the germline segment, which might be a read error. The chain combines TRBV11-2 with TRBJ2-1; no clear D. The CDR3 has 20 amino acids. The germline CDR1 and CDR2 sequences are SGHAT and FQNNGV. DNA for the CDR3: TGTGCAAGCAGCTTATCTGTTCCGACTGTGAATGGGCTGCGGTATGATGAGCGGTTCTTC. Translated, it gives CASSLSVPTVNGLRYDERFF. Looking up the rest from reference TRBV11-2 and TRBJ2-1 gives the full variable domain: EAGVAQSPRYKIIEKRQSVAFWCNPISGHATLYWYQQILGQGPKLLIQFQNNGVVDDSQLPKDRFSAERLKGVDSTLKIQPAKLEDSAVYLCASSLSVPTVNGLRYDERFFGPGTRLTVL.

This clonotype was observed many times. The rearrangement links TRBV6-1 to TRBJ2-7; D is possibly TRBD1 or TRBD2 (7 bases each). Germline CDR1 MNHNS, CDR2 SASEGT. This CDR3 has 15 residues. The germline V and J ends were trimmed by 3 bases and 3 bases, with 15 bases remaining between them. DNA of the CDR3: TGTGCCAGCAGTGAGGTCAGGGGGGGGGGCTACGAGCAGTACTTC. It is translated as CASSEVRGGGYEQYF.

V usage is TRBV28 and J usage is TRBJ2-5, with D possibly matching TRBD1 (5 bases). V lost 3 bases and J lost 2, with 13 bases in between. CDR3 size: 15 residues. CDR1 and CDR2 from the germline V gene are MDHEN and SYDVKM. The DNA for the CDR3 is TGTGCCAGCAGTTTTGGGGCTACCCAACAAGAGACCCAGTACTTC. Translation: CASSFGATQQETQYF.